This T cell receptor beta chain is drawn from a study of blood T cells in healthy people across ages. Points from the study as a whole: Relative to aged donors, long-lived donors carried more naive CD4+ cells and displayed higher diversity.

The second PCR ran roughly 6 to 11 cycles with a sample-barcoded 5' primer and J-beta primers. MiXCR, applied by TCRdb to the 5' RACE reads, yields one record per CDR3 protein. The sample shows around 1.5 million distinct CDR3 sequences, around 55% of them seen only once. CDR1 is LGHDT, CDR2 YNNKEL, per germline (reference sequence). The V and J ends lost 0 bases and 5 bases respectively, with 13 bases between them. The CDR3 spans 15 residues. As to this clonotype: Its antigen remains unidentified.

Donors each provided around 9 milliliters of peripheral blood. What was sequenced was blood. The source is a man aged 18 to 29 in good health. This rearrangement joins TRBV3-1 to TRBJ1-1; unclear D gene. The CDR3 DNA is TGTGCCAGCAGCCAAGAGGCAGGTTCGGTAACTGAAGCTTTCTTT. Its translation: CASSQEAGSVTEAFF.